A single sample is the source of the 20 T cell receptor beta chains below, sequenced in a study of PD-L1 blockade in urothelial cancer. TCRdb keeps only in-frame clones here, not all; method: immunoSEQ multiplex PCR. This table holds around 110,000 clones, roughly 90% found once. As for time point: peripheral blood 6 weeks after treatment start. The sequencing here drew on PBMCs, taken around atezolizumab (anti-PD-L1) treatment. The origin of the receptors is a man in his sixties with urothelial cancer.

The chain uses TRBV4-3 and TRBJ1-1, with D perhaps TRBD1 (5 bases). V lost 0 bases and J 6 bases, leaving 14 bases between the germline ends. Germline V CDR1 and CDR2: LGHNA, YSLEER. CDR3 length: 15 amino acids. CDR3 loop: CASSQDPGREAEAFF. The CDR3, as DNA: TGCGCCAGCAGCCAAGATCCCGGCAGGGAAGCTGAAGCTTTCTTT.

The chain has TRBV10-3 and TRBJ1-4, with D unresolved. Germline V CDR1 and CDR2: ENHRY, SYGVKD. Trimming pared 3 bases from V and 8 bases from J, leaving 16 bases between. This CDR3 is built from 15 residues. The CDR3 sequence: CAISDRMGSEEKLFF. CDR3 DNA sequence: TGTGCCATCAGTGATAGGATGGGCTCAGAGGAAAAACTGTTTTTT.

The J gene is TRBJ1-5, the V gene TRBV28, with D uncertain. CDR1 is MDHEN and CDR2 is SYDVKM in the germline V gene. V was pared by 3 bases and J by 3 bases, with 9 bases between. There are 14 residues in the CDR3. This chain's CDR3 is CASSFPGLNQPQHF. The CDR3 nucleotides are TGTGCCAGCAGTTTCCCAGGACTCAATCAGCCCCAGCATTTT.

The rearrangement links TRBV19 to TRBJ2-1; 9 nucleotides align to TRBD2. CDR1 and CDR2 (germline): LNHDA, SQIVND (reference sequence). There are 19 residues in the CDR3. The V segment lost 3 bases and the J segment 0 bases; nucleotides outside the gene matches: 12. For the CDR3, the DNA is TGTGCCAGTAGTATGATAGGCGGGGGGGGAAAAAGCTCCTACAATGAGCAGTTCTTC. The encoded protein is CASSMIGGGGKSSYNEQFF.

The chain combines TRBV6-6 with TRBJ2-7; D ambiguous. The CDR3 contains 14 residues. With 4 bases removed from V and 3 bases from J, the gap between germline ends came to 13 bases. CDR1 is MNHNY, CDR2 SVGAGI, per germline (reference sequence). CDR3 in DNA: TGTGCCAGCAGTTCCGATCTACAGTTCTACGAGCAGTACTTC. Amino acid sequence: CASSSDLQFYEQYF.

The rearrangement uses TRBV29-1 and TRBJ2-5; D not resolved. TRBJ2-7 explains the end of the DNA better; the J call may be wrong. The CDR3 sequence is 11 residues long. Germline V gene data show CDR1 as SQVTM and CDR2 as ANQGSEA. CDR3 protein: CSVTDAYEQYF. CDR3 sequence (DNA): TGCAGCGTTACCGATGCCTACGAGCAGTACTTC.

This clone was detected only once. This chain links TRBV9 with TRBJ1-2; D is unresolved. Germline CDR1 and CDR2: SGDLS and YYNGEE. V was pared by 4 bases and J by 2 bases, with 15 bases between. CDR3 length: 15 residues. Here the CDR3 DNA reads TGTGCCAGCAGCCTACGGGATGCCCGAAACTATGGCTACACCTTC. It encodes CASSLRDARNYGYTF.

The chain recombines TRBV4-1 with TRBJ2-5, with 16 bases identical to TRBD2. V gave up 0 bases and J gave up 4 bases; unmatched junction bases: 11. The V gene's germline CDR1 is MGHRA and CDR2 YSYEKL. This CDR3 comprises 20 residues. CDR3 bases: TGCGCCAGCAGCCAAGAATCGGCTCCGGGACTAGCGGGGGGGCTAGAGACCCAGTACTTC. Translation gives CASSQESAPGLAGGLETQYF.

The V call is TRBV27, the J call TRBJ2-2; D possibly corresponds to TRBD1 (6 bases). V lost 4 bases, J lost 7 bases, and 7 bases lay in between. CDR3 length equals 12 residues. Germline V lookup: CDR1 MNHEY, CDR2 SMNVEV (reference sequence). The CDR3 region has the DNA TGTGCCAGCAGTTCCAGGGGCGGGGAGCTGTTTTTT. The encoded protein is CASSSRGGELFF.

The chain combines TRBV7-9 with TRBJ2-5, with 9 bases lining up with TRBD2. The V and J ends lost 0 bases and 5 bases, in that order; junction bases with no gene match: 10. Germline V CDR1 and CDR2: SEHNR, FQNEAQ (reference sequence). This CDR3 spans 17 amino acids. CDR3 sequence (DNA): TGTGCCAGCAGCTTAGCGCAGGGTAGCGGGAGTTCGGAGACCCAGTACTTC. It translates to CASSLAQGSGSSETQYF. The full variable domain, its missing parts supplied by reference TRBV7-9 and TRBJ2-5, is DTGVSQNPRHKITKRGQNVTFRCDPISEHNRLYWYRQTLGQGPEFLTYFQNEAQLEKSRLLSDRFSAERPKGSFSTLEIQRTEQGDSAMYLCASSLAQGSGSSETQYFGPGTRLLVL.

This chain links TRBV6-6 with TRBJ2-3, with 7 bases fitting TRBD1. Trimming cost V 5 bases and J 0 bases; bases outside gene matches: 5. CDR1 and CDR2 (germline): MNHNY, SVGAGI (reference sequence). This CDR3 has 15 amino acids. The DNA of the CDR3 is TGTGCCAGCAGTCGTTCGACAGGGAGCACAGATACGCAGTATTTT. The encoded protein is CASSRSTGSTDTQYF.

The chain joins TRBV7-9 to TRBJ1-2; 7 positions agree with TRBD1. After removal of 1 base from V and 8 bases from J, the junction contained 7 bases not matched to a gene. Germline-derived CDR1 and CDR2 are SEHNR and FQNEAQ (reference sequence). The CDR3 consists of 14 residues. The CDR3 bases are TGTGCCAGCAGCTTAGTCTCGCAGGGGGAAGGCTACACCTTC. Its translation: CASSLVSQGEGYTF.

The V call is TRBV19, the J call TRBJ2-1, with D possibly matching TRBD2 (6 bases). Trimming stripped 8 bases from V and 2 bases from J, with 16 bases between. In germline, CDR1 is LNHDA, CDR2 SQIVND (reference sequence). The CDR3 is made up of 15 amino acids. This chain's CDR3 is CASLEGSKAYNEQFF. CDR3 DNA: TGTGCCAGTTTGGAGGGTTCGAAGGCCTACAATGAGCAGTTCTTC.

This rearrangement joins TRBV2 to TRBJ1-4; a possible D gene is TRBD1 (5 bases). The germline V gene encodes CDR1 SNHLY and CDR2 FYNNEI. CDR3 size: 13 residues. Trimming stripped 2 bases from V and 7 bases from J, with 8 bases between. The CDR3 is CASSEQGGEKLFF. As DNA, the CDR3 is TGTGCCAGCAGTGAACAGGGAGGTGAAAAACTGTTTTTT.

The chain couples TRBV28 to TRBJ2-6; TRBD1 matches at 7 bases. After removal of 5 bases from V and 0 bases from J, the junction contained 10 bases not matched to a gene. This CDR3 comprises 18 residues. Germline V lookup: CDR1 MDHEN, CDR2 SYDVKM. The DNA for the CDR3 is TGTGCCAGCAGTCCCCCTCAGGCAGGGGGCTCTGGGGCCAACGTCCTGACTTTC. This translates into CASSPPQAGGSGANVLTF.

The rearrangement uses TRBV27 and TRBJ1-5; no clear D. Germline CDR1 is MNHEY and CDR2 is SMNVEV (reference sequence). Deletions cut 3 bases from V and 2 bases from J, with 5 bases between. The CDR3 loop spans 13 amino acids. The CDR3 DNA follows: TGTGCCAGCAGTTTTGTCGGCAATCAGCCCCAGCATTTT. The encoded protein is CASSFVGNQPQHF.

The CDR3 loop is CASSPRTQGAKTQYF. CDR3 DNA: TGTGCCAGCAGCCCCCGGACCCAGGGGGCAAAGACCCAGTACTTC. The chain recombines TRBV14 with TRBJ2-5, with 8 positions matching TRBD1. The CDR3 length is 15 residues. Germline V CDR1 and CDR2: SGHDN, FVKESK. J gave up 6 bases and V 4 bases, and 10 bases lay outside the gene matches.

In its sample, this clone was seen a few times. This rearrangement joins TRBV7-2 to TRBJ1-5; D gene ambiguous. There are 13 residues in the CDR3. V was trimmed by 5 bases and J by 5 bases, leaving 10 bases between them. Germline V gene sequence: CDR1 SGHTA, CDR2 FQGNSA. The DNA for the CDR3 is TGTGCCAGCAGCCTCTCTTCTGATCAGCCCCAGCATTTT. Its translation: CASSLSSDQPQHF.

The chain recombines TRBV10-3 with TRBJ2-2; 7 nucleotides align to TRBD2. The length of the CDR3 is 12 residues. V lost 11 bases, J lost 4 bases, and 4 bases stayed unmatched. CDR1 and CDR2 (germline): ENHRY, SYGVKD. The CDR3 sequence: CALGGSTGELFF. The CDR3 region has the DNA TGTGCCCTCGGGGGGAGCACCGGGGAGCTGTTTTTT.

This sequence joins TRBV6-5 and TRBJ2-7; tentative D call: TRBD2 (6 bases). CDR3 length: 14 residues. Per the germline V gene, CDR1 is MNHEY and CDR2 is SVGAGI. V was shortened by 7 bases and J by 0 bases, with 13 bases between the two germline ends. The CDR3, as DNA: TGTGCCAGCATACGGGACGGGAGCTCCTACGAGCAGTACTTC. Translated: CASIRDGSSYEQYF.